The 9 T cell receptor beta chains below come from one sample, sequenced in a study of cytomegalovirus exposure and HLA in healthy donors (dated by TCRdb to 2016 to 2017). Libraries came from the immunoSEQ multiplex PCR assay. For the multiplex PCR, a mixture combining 60 forward primers for TCR Vbeta segments and 13 reverse primers for TCR Jbeta segments was used. TCRdb's version of the immuneACCESS table is confined to in-frame rearrangements and falls short of the full clone set. An unresolved V gene accounts for under half of the shortfall where checked; the remainder is of unknown origin. In all, the sample holds about 250,000 clones, and around 90% of those were seen once. In total, the top ten clones hold approximately 1.5% of the sample. Specimen: PBMCs. These receptors all come from a girl between 2 and 10 years old in good health and CMV-seronegative.

This clone was counted a few times. The chain combines TRBV7-2 with TRBJ2-3; D may be TRBD2 (6 bases). CDR3 length: 13 amino acids. Germline V gene lookup returns CDR1 SGHTA and CDR2 FQGNSA. V shed 3 bases and J shed 2 bases, with 6 bases lying between them. The CDR3 here is CASSLDYTDTQYF. The CDR3 DNA follows: TGTGCCAGCAGCTTGGACTACACAGATACGCAGTATTTT.

The rearrangement joins TRBV7-3 to TRBJ1-1; D is undetermined. The CDR3 has 13 residues. The V end lost 2 bases, the J end lost 0 bases, and 4 bases lay between the germline ends. In germline, CDR1 is SGHTA, CDR2 FQGTGA. The CDR3 nucleotides are TGTGCCAGCAGCTTAGAGATGAACACTGAAGCTTTCTTT. It translates to CASSLEMNTEAFF.

The rearrangement links TRBV7-2 to TRBJ2-1; D is perhaps TRBD1 (6 bases). Germline V gives CDR1 SGHTA, CDR2 FQGNSA. The CDR3 runs to 14 residues. V lost 3 bases, J lost 5 bases, and 11 bases lay in between. The CDR3 DNA reads TGTGCCAGCAGCTTCGGACAGCGCCACAATGAGCAGTTCTTC. It codes for CASSFGQRHNEQFF.

This rearrangement joins TRBV18 to TRBJ2-7, with 9 bases lining up with TRBD1. This CDR3 is 16 amino acids long. V shed 2 bases, J shed 1 base, and the junction held 6 bases outside the gene matches. Germline CDR1 KGHSH, CDR2 LQKENI. DNA of the CDR3: TGTGCCAGCTCACCAGCTAACAGGGGGCTATCCTACGAGCAGTACTTC. Its translation: CASSPANRGLSYEQYF. Drawing the rest from reference TRBV18 and TRBJ2-7, the complete variable domain is NAGVMQNPRHLVRRRGQEARLRCSPMKGHSHVYWYRQLPEEGLKFMVYLQKENIIDESGMPKERFSAEFPKEGPSILRIQQVVRGDSAAYFCASSPANRGLSYEQYFGPGTRLTVT.

V gene TRBV7-2 combines with J gene TRBJ2-7; 9 bases fit TRBD2. The CDR3 covers 15 residues. The ends lost 1 base at V and 2 bases at J; junction bases unmatched: 3. CDR1 and CDR2 (germline): SGHTA, FQGNSA. CDR3: CASSLGGRGTYEQYF. For the CDR3, the DNA is TGTGCCAGCAGCTTAGGCGGGAGGGGGACCTACGAGCAGTACTTC. The full variable domain, rest sourced from reference TRBV7-2 and TRBJ2-7, is GAGVSQSPSNKVTEKGKDVELRCDPISGHTALYWYRQSLGQGLEFLIYFQGNSAPDKSGLPSDRFSAERTGGSVSTLTIQRTQQEDSAVYLCASSLGGRGTYEQYFGPGTRLTVT.

The V gene is TRBV5-1, the J gene TRBJ2-6; 9 bases are shared with TRBD1. The CDR3 has 20 residues. The germline CDR1 and CDR2 sequences are SGHRS and YFSETQ. The V gene end was trimmed by 0 bases and the J gene end by 2 bases; junction bases not matched to a gene: 12. Here the CDR3 reads CASSLGGAGTGPTGANVLTF. For the CDR3, the DNA is TGCGCCAGCAGCTTGGGGGGGGCTGGGACAGGGCCAACTGGGGCCAACGTCCTGACTTTC.

In this sample, this clone turned up once. In DNA, the CDR3 is TGTGCCAGCAGCACGGGGGGGCTTGGCAATGAGCAGTTCTTC. Its translation is CASSTGGLGNEQFF. The V gene is TRBV7-9, the J gene TRBJ2-1; 8 bases fit TRBD2. Unmatched junction bases numbered 6, after V lost 5 bases and J lost 6 bases. Looked up from germline, CDR1 is SEHNR and CDR2 is FQNEAQ (reference sequence). This CDR3 contains 14 residues. The whole variable domain, filled in from reference TRBV7-9 and TRBJ2-1, reads DTGVSQNPRHKITKRGQNVTFRCDPISEHNRLYWYRQTLGQGPEFLTYFQNEAQLEKSRLLSDRFSAERPKGSFSTLEIQRTEQGDSAMYLCASSTGGLGNEQFFGPGTRLTVL.

V is TRBV6-1 and J is TRBJ1-5; 9 nucleotides agree with TRBD1. With 5 bases clipped from V and 4 bases from J, the junction kept 6 bases outside the gene matches. CDR1 and CDR2 (germline): MNHNS, SASEGT. The CDR3 has 15 residues. CDR3 region: CASSQGGQGNQPQHF. The CDR3 DNA is TGTGCCAGCAGTCAAGGGGGACAGGGTAATCAGCCCCAGCATTTT.

The genes are TRBV15 and TRBJ2-3; D is undetermined. The ends were cut back, 1 base at V and 2 bases at J, with 10 bases in the middle. The germline V gene has CDR1 LNHNV and CDR2 YYDKDF (reference sequence). This CDR3 spans 15 amino acids. The CDR3 bases are TGTGCCACCAGCAGAGTGGGTGGGCTCACAGATACGCAGTATTTT. Amino acid sequence: CATSRVGGLTDTQYF. The full variable domain, in which reference TRBV15 and TRBJ2-3 provide the parts outside the CDR3, is DAMVIQNPRYQVTQFGKPVTLSCSQTLNHNVMYWYQQKSSQAPKLLFHYYDKDFNNEADTPDNFQSRRPNTSFCFLDIRSPGLGDTAMYLCATSRVGGLTDTQYFGPGTRLTVL.